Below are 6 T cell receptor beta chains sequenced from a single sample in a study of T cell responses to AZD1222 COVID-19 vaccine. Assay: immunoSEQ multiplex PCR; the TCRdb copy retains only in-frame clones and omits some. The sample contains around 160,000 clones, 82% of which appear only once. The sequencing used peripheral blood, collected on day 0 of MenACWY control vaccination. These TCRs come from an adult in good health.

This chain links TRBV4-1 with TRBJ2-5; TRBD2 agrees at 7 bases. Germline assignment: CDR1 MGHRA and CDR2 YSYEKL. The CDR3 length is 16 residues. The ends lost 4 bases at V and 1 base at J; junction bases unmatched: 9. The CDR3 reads CASSPSGTRSQETQYF. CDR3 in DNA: TGCGCCAGCAGCCCTAGCGGCACCAGATCCCAAGAGACCCAGTACTTC.

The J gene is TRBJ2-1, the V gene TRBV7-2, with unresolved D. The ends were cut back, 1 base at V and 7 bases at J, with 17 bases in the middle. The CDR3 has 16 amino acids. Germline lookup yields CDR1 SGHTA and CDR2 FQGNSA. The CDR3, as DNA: TGTGCCAGCAGCTTAGGGCGCGGCCCCCAAGGAAATGAGCAGTTCTTC. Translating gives CASSLGRGPQGNEQFF.

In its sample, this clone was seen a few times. CDR3 sequence reads: CASSLDPGMSSGNTIYF. The DNA of the CDR3 is TGTGCCAGCAGCTTAGATCCAGGGATGAGCTCTGGAAACACCATATATTTT. The chain is built from TRBV7-8 and TRBJ1-3, with a weak D call TRBD1 (5 bases). Trimming removed 1 base from V and 0 bases from J, with 13 bases in between. CDR3 length: 17 amino acids. Germline lookup yields CDR1 SGHVS and CDR2 FQNEAQ.

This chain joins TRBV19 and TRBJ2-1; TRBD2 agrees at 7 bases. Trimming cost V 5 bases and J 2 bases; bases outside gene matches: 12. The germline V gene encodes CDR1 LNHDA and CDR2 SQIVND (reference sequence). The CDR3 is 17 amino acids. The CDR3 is CASSPTWGGPTYNEQFF. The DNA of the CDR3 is TGTGCCAGTAGTCCTACTTGGGGAGGGCCTACCTACAATGAGCAGTTCTTC.

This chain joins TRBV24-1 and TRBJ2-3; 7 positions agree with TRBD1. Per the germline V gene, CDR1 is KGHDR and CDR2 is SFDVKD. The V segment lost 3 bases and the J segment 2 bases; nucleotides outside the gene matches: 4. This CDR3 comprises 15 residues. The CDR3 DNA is TGTGCCACCAGTGATGGGACAGATAACACAGATACGCAGTATTTT. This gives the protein CATSDGTDNTDTQYF.

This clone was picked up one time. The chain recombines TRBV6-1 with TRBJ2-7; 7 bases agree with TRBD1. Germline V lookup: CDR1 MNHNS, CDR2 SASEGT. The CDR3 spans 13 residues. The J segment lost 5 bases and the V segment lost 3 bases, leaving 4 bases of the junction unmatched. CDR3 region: CASSDGQENEQYV. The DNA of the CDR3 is TGTGCCAGCAGTGATGGACAGGAAAACGAGCAGTACGTC.